A single sample is the source of the 6 T cell receptor beta chains below, sequenced in a study of Graves' ophthalmopathy and Graves' hyperthyroidism. The authors amplified TCR beta CDR3 regions, and they did so from RNA transcripts for repertoire sequencing. The library came from an HTBI-primed first-round RT-PCR and a second-round multiplex PCR. TCRdb passed the multiplex PCR reads through MiXCR, listing each CDR3 protein once. This table holds approximately 700,000 distinct CDR3 sequences, about 38% found once. Material: peripheral blood. The receptors here all came from an adult man with Graves' ophthalmopathy.

The V gene is TRBV12-3 or TRBV12-4, the J gene TRBJ1-2; TRBD1 aligns across 8 bases. There are 13 residues in the CDR3. V trimming: 5 bases; J trimming: 5 bases; junction bases outside the gene matches: 4. The CDR3 reads CASSATGVYGYTF. In DNA, the CDR3 is TGTGCCAGCAGTGCGACAGGGGTATATGGCTACACCTTC.

This chain links TRBV11-2 with TRBJ1-1; no firm D call. V was pared by 1 base and J by 0 bases, with 9 bases between. The length of the CDR3 is 15 residues. CDR1 and CDR2 (germline): SGHAT, FQNNGV. The CDR3 DNA reads TGTGCCAGCAGCTTAGCCTGGATCCTGAACACTGAAGCTTTCTTT. It yields the protein CASSLAWILNTEAFF.

The V gene is TRBV5-4, the J gene TRBJ1-6; TRBD1 matches at 8 bases. Germline CDR1 and CDR2: SGHNT and YYREEE (reference sequence). V shed 4 bases and J 7 bases; nucleotides not matched to a gene: 10. There are 16 residues in the CDR3. CDR3: CASSIQGALPNSPLHF. The CDR3 DNA sequence: TGTGCCAGCAGCATTCAGGGGGCGCTCCCGAATTCACCCCTCCACTTT.

Note on this clonotype: This clone may be a read error of a much larger clone one base away. The chain has TRBV19 and TRBJ1-4, with D unclear. CDR3 length equals 13 residues. Germline V gene data show CDR1 as LNHDA and CDR2 as SQIVND (reference sequence). V lost 1 base and J 6 bases, leaving 6 bases between the germline ends. This CDR3 is CASSIGDYEKLFF. In nucleotides, the CDR3 is TGTGCCAGTAGTATAGGAGATTATGAAAAACTGTTTTTT.

The CDR3 DNA sequence: TGCAGCGTTGCAGTTCCCGACAGGGACGAGCAGTACTTC. This codes for CSVAVPDRDEQYF. The chain couples TRBV29-1 to TRBJ2-7; 7 bases are a match to TRBD1. Trimming at V came to 4 bases and at J to 5 bases, leaving 8 bases not matched to a gene. Germline-derived CDR1 and CDR2 are SQVTM and ANQGSEA. CDR3 length: 13 amino acids.

The chain links TRBV3-1 to TRBJ2-7, with 10 bases fitting TRBD2. Germline CDR1 is LGHDT and CDR2 is YNNKEL (reference sequence). The CDR3 is 15 amino acids. Losses at the gene ends were 4 bases for V and 5 bases for J; bases not matched to a gene: 8. The CDR3 DNA reads TGTGCCAGCAGCCTCATTGGGGGACTAGCGCACGAGCAGTACTTC. Protein product: CASSLIGGLAHEQYF.